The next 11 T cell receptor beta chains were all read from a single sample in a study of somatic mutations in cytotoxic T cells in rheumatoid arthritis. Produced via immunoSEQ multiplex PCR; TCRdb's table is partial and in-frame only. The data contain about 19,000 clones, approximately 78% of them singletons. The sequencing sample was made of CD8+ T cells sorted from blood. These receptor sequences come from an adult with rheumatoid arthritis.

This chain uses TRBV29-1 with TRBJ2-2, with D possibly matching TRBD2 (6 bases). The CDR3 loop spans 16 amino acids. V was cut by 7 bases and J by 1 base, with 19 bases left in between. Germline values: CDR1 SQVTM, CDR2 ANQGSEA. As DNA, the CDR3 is TGCAGCGCCACCTTCCTCGTGGGGGGGAACACCGGGGAGCTGTTTTTT. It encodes CSATFLVGGNTGELFF.

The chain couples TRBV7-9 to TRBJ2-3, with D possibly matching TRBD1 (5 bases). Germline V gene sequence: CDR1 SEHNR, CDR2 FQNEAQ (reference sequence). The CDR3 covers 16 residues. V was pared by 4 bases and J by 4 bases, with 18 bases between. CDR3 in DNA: TGTGCCAGCAGCTCCTACAGGACAAAAGCTGCAGATACGCAGTATTTT. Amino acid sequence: CASSSYRTKAADTQYF.

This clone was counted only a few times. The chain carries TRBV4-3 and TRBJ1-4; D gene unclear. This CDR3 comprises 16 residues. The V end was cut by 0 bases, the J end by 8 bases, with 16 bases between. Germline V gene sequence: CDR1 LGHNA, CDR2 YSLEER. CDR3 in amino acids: CASSQDRSPGNEKLFF. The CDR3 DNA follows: TGCGCCAGCAGCCAAGACCGAAGTCCCGGCAACGAAAAACTGTTTTTT.

CDR3 residues: CASSYSGKGYGYTF. The CDR3 bases are TGTGCCAGCAGTTACTCTGGAAAGGGCTATGGCTACACCTTC. This chain uses TRBV6-5 with TRBJ1-2; no definite D call. Germline values: CDR1 MNHEY, CDR2 SVGAGI. The CDR3 has 14 amino acids. The V and J ends lost 0 bases and 4 bases respectively, with 9 bases between them.

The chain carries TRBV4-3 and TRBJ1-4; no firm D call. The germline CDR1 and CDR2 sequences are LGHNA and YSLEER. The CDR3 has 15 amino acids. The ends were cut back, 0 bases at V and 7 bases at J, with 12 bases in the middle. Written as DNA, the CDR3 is TGCGCCAGCAGCCAAGAGGTTCAGTTTAGTGAAAAACTGTTTTTT. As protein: CASSQEVQFSEKLFF.

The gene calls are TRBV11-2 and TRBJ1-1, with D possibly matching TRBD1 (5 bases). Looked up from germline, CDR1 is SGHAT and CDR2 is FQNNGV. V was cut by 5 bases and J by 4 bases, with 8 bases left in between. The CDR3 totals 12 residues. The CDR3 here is CASSGGSTEAFF. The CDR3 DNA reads TGTGCCAGCAGCGGGGGGTCCACTGAAGCTTTCTTT. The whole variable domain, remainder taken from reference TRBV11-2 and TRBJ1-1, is EAGVAQSPRYKIIEKRQSVAFWCNPISGHATLYWYQQILGQGPKLLIQFQNNGVVDDSQLPKDRFSAERLKGVDSTLKIQPAKLEDSAVYLCASSGGSTEAFFGQGTRLTVV.

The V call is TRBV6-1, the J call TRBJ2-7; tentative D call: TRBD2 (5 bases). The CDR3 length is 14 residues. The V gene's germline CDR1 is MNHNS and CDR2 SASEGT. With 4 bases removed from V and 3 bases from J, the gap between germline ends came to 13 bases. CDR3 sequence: CASSGRRSGYEQYF. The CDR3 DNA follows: TGTGCCAGCAGTGGAAGGAGGTCTGGCTACGAGCAGTACTTC.

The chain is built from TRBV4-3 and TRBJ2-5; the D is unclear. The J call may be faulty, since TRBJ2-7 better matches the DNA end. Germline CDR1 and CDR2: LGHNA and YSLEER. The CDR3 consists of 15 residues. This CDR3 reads CASSQDRLMANEQYF. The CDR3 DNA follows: TGCGCCAGCAGCCAAGATCGGCTTATGGCGAACGAGCAGTACTTC.

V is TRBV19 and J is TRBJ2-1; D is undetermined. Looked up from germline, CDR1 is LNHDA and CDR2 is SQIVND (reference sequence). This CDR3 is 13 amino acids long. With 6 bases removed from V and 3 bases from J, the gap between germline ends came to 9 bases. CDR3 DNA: TGTGCCAGTAGCCCTTCGGTCTACAATGAGCAGTTCTTC. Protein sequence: CASSPSVYNEQFF.

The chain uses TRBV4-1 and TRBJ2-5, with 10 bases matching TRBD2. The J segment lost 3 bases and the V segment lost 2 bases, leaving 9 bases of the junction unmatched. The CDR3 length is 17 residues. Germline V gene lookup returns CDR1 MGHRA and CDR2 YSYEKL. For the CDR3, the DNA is TGCGCCAGCAGCCAAACCACTAGCGGGGTGAAAGAAGAGACCCAGTACTTC. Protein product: CASSQTTSGVKEETQYF.

CDR3 sequence reads: CASSLAGRNTEPQHF. The CDR3 DNA follows: TGTGCCAGCAGCTTAGCAGGGCGGAACACGGAGCCCCAGCATTTT. V is TRBV7-6 and J is TRBJ1-5; D uncertain. Trimming removed 0 bases from V and 8 bases from J, with 14 bases in between. The V gene's germline CDR1 is SGHVS and CDR2 FNYEAQ. The CDR3 runs to 15 residues.